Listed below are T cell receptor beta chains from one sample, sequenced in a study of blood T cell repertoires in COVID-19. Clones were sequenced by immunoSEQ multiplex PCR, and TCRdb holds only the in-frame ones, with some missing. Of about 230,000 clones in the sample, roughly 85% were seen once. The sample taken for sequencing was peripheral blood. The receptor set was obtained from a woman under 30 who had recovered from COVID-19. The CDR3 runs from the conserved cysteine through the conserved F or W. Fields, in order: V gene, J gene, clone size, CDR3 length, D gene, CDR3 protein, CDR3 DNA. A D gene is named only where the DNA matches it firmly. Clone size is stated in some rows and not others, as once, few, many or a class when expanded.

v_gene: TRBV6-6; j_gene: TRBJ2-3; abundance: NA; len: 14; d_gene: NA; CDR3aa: CASSKSSYTDTQYF; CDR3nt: TGTGCCAGCAGTAAGAGCTCCTACACAGATACGCAGTATTTT
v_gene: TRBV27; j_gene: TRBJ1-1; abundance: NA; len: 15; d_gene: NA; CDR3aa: CASSFFGGMNTEAFF; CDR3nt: TGTGCCAGCAGTTTCTTTGGAGGTATGAACACTGAAGCTTTCTTT
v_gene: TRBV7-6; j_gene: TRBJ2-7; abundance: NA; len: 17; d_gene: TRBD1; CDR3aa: CASSFSNPRWDSYEQYF; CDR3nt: TGTGCCAGCAGCTTCTCGAACCCCCGGTGGGACAGCTACGAGCAGTACTTC
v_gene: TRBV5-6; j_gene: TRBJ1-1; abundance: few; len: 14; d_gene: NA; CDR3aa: CASSLEGRDTEAFF; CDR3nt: TGTGCCAGCAGCTTGGAAGGCAGGGACACTGAAGCTTTCTTT
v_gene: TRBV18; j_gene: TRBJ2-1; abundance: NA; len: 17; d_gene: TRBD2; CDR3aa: CASSPLTSGRGYNEQFF; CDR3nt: TGTGCCAGCTCACCACTGACTAGCGGGAGGGGGTACAATGAGCAGTTCTTC
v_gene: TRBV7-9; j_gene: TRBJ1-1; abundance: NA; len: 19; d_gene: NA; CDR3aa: CASSLGSRGLMGWDTEAFF; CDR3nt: TGTGCCAGCAGCTTAGGTTCGCGGGGTCTTATGGGTTGGGACACTGAAGCTTTCTTT
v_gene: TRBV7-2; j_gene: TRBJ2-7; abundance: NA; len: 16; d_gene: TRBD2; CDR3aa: CASSSLAGQALYEQYF; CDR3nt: TGTGCCAGCAGCTCACTAGCGGGACAGGCCCTCTACGAGCAGTACTTC
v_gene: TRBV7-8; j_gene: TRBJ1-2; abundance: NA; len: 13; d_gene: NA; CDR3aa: CASSTDFNYGYTF; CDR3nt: TGTGCCAGCAGCACGGACTTTAACTATGGCTACACCTTC
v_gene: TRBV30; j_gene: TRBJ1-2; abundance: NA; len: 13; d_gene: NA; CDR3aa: CAWTYRGGHGYTF; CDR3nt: TGTGCCTGGACGTACCGGGGGGGACATGGCTACACCTTC
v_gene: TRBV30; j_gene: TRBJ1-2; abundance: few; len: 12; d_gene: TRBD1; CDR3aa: CAWGQANYGYTF; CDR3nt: TGTGCCTGGGGACAGGCTAACTATGGCTACACCTTC
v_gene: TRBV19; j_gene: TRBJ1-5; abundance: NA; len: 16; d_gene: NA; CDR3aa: CASSIVYRASNQPQHF; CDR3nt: TGTGCCAGTAGTATAGTCTACAGAGCAAGCAATCAGCCCCAGCATTTT
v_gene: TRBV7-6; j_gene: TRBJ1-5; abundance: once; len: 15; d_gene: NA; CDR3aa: CASSPGTGSGQPQHF; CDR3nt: TGTGCCAGCAGCCCCGGAACAGGGAGCGGACAGCCCCAGCATTTT
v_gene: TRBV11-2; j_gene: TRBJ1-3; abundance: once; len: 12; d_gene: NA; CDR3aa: CAGRGLGNTIYF; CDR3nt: TGTGCCGGCCGGGGATTAGGGAACACCATATATTTT
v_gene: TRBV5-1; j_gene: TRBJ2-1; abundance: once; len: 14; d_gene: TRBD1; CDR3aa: CASSLWTGDNEQFF; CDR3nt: TGCGCCAGCAGCTTGTGGACAGGGGACAATGAGCAGTTCTTC
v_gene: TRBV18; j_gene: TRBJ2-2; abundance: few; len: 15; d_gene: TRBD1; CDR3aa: CASSGQGSGTGELFF; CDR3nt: TGTGCCAGCTCAGGACAGGGGAGTGGCACCGGGGAGCTGTTTTTT